A selection of T cell receptor beta chains follows, all from one sample in a study of cytomegalovirus exposure and HLA in healthy donors. Profiled with immunoSEQ multiplex PCR; TCRdb holds only in-frame clones, not every one. The table has under 200,000 clones, approximately 78% seen once. The source material was PBMCs. These receptors all stem from a male donor in good health and CMV-seropositive. The CDR3 runs from the conserved cysteine through the conserved F or W. The order of the fields is J gene, D gene, V gene, clone size, CDR3 DNA, CDR3 protein. D genes are given only for firm matches. The listing skips clone size in some rows; elsewhere it reads once, few, many or a size class.

TRBJ2-7	NA	TRBV4-3	NA	TGCGCCAGCAGCATGGGGCCGCGGGAGCAGTACTTC	CASSMGPREQYF
TRBJ2-1	NA	TRBV11-2	few	TGTGCCAGCAGCTTAACCCACATGAACAGGGATGAGCAGTTCTTC	CASSLTHMNRDEQFF
TRBJ1-2	NA	TRBV9	NA	TGTGCCAGCAGCGTAGCGGGAGGGGCCCGGAACTATGGCTACACCTTC	CASSVAGGARNYGYTF
TRBJ1-5	NA	TRBV27	few	TGTGCCAGCAGTTTGGTCAGGGATCAGCCCCAGCATTTT	CASSLVRDQPQHF
TRBJ2-1	NA	TRBV2	NA	TGTGCCAGCAGTGACAGGGCCCCCTACAATGAGCAGTTCTTC	CASSDRAPYNEQFF
TRBJ2-7	NA	TRBV6-5	NA	TGTGCCAGCAGTTACAACGGGAAATACGAGCAGTACTTC	CASSYNGKYEQYF
TRBJ2-7	TRBD2	TRBV19	NA	TGTGCCAGTAGCCGGGGGACTAACGCTTACGAGCAGTACTTC	CASSRGTNAYEQYF
TRBJ2-3	NA	TRBV7-6	NA	TGTGCCAGCAGCTTAGTCGGTCCCACAGATACGCAGTATTTT	CASSLVGPTDTQYF
TRBJ2-7	NA	TRBV19	few	TGTGCCAGTAGTACTCCCAGGGCAGGGGCCCTTGGAATTCCTTACGAGCAGTACTTC	CASSTPRAGALGIPYEQYF
TRBJ1-4	TRBD1	TRBV5-1	once	TGCGCCAGCAGCGAGGGACAGGGAAACGAAAAACTGTTTTTT	CASSEGQGNEKLFF
TRBJ2-1	NA	TRBV6-5	NA	TGTGCCAGCAGTTACGGCCTAGGAAGCAATGAGCAGTTCTTC	CASSYGLGSNEQFF
TRBJ1-4	NA	TRBV6-1	NA	TGTGCCAGCAGTGTTTCGGGTTACGCTAATGAAAAACTGTTTTTT	CASSVSGYANEKLFF
TRBJ2-3	NA	TRBV27	NA	TGTGCCACCAAAATCACAGATACGCAGTATTTT	CATKITDTQYF
TRBJ1-2	TRBD1	TRBV27	NA	TGTGCCAGCAGAGAGGACAGGGGGCTTCATGGCTACACCTTC	CASREDRGLHGYTF
TRBJ2-7	NA	TRBV6-5	NA	TGTGCCAGCAGTTACTCCAGGGGAAACTCGGAGTACTTC	CASSYSRGNSEYF
TRBJ1-2	TRBD1	TRBV15	few	TGTGCCACCAGCGTCCGACAGGGCGGCTATGGCTACACCTTC	CATSVRQGGYGYTF
TRBJ2-7	NA	TRBV6-5	once	TGTGCCAGCAGTTACTCGGCGACAGCCTTGTACTACGAGCAGTACTTC	CASSYSATALYYEQYF
TRBJ2-2	NA	TRBV7-6	NA	TGTGCCAGCAGCTTAGTGACAGCTAACACCGGGGAGCTGTTTTTT	CASSLVTANTGELFF
TRBJ2-1	TRBD2	TRBV10-3	NA	TGTGCCATCAGTGAGCCTGCGGCTAGCGGGGGACCTAGTGAGCAGTTCTTC	CAISEPAASGGPSEQFF
TRBJ2-5	NA	TRBV4-3	NA	TGCGCCAGCAGCCAATCCAGGGGATACTCGGAGACCCAGTACTTC	CASSQSRGYSETQYF
TRBJ2-2	TRBD2	TRBV10-2	NA	TGCGCCAGCACCAACAGACTAGCGGGAGGTAGTGGGGAGCTGTTTTTT	CASTNRLAGGSGELFF
TRBJ1-2	NA	TRBV7-6	NA	TGTGCCAGCAGCCCGGAGGTCGGGGGTTACTATGGCTACACCTTC	CASSPEVGGYYGYTF
TRBJ2-5	TRBD1	TRBV7-2	NA	TGTGCCAGCAGCTTAGAGGGGACAGGCCCAGAGACCCAGTACTTC	CASSLEGTGPETQYF
TRBJ2-7	TRBD1	TRBV6-1	few	TGTGCCAGCAGTGAGGTCGGGACAGACCTTTACGAGCAGTACTTC	CASSEVGTDLYEQYF
TRBJ1-4	NA	TRBV19	NA	TGTGCCAGTAGCTCCTGGGAGGGAGCTAATGAAAAACTGTTTTTT	CASSSWEGANEKLFF
TRBJ2-5	NA	TRBV5-1	NA	TGCGCCAGCAGCCCGGGGTCTAGCGATCCAGAGACCCAGTACTTC	CASSPGSSDPETQYF
TRBJ1-1	NA	TRBV30	NA	TGTGCCTGGAGTAGGGCGGGGAACACTGAAGCTTTCTTT	CAWSRAGNTEAFF
TRBJ1-1	NA	TRBV4-3	NA	TGCGCCAGCAGCCAATTTTTACAGTCGAACACTGAAGCCTTCTTT	CASSQFLQSNTEAFF
TRBJ1-6	NA	TRBV4-3	once	TGCGCCAGCAGCCTTCTCCGGGACAACCTCTATAATTCACCCCTCCACTTT	CASSLLRDNLYNSPLHF
TRBJ1-2	NA	TRBV7-9	NA	TGTTCCAGCAGCCCGGGAGAGGGACGGGACTATGGCTACACCTTC	CSSSPGEGRDYGYTF
TRBJ2-7	NA	TRBV6-5	NA	TGTGCCAGCAGTTACTCGCTTCTTTACCCCGGGGAGCAGTACTTC	CASSYSLLYPGEQYF
TRBJ2-7	TRBD2	TRBV5-4	once	TGTGCCAGCAGCCCCCGTGGGGGGGACGAGCAGTACTTC	CASSPRGGDEQYF
TRBJ2-7	NA	TRBV7-2	once	TGTGCCAGCAGCCAGGGCCTAAGTTCCTACGAGCAGTACTTC	CASSQGLSSYEQYF
TRBJ2-1	NA	TRBV7-2	NA	TGTGCCAGCACCCCGGTGGCGCGGAGCTCCTACAATGAGCAGTTCTTC	CASTPVARSSYNEQFF
TRBJ2-7	NA	TRBV10-3	NA	TGTGCCATCAGTGGAGACGGAGCCTACGAGCAGTACTTC	CAISGDGAYEQYF
TRBJ1-1	NA	TRBV27	NA	TGTGCCAGCAGTCCCCGAGGGAGCGTTATGAACACTGAAGCTTTCTTT	CASSPRGSVMNTEAFF
TRBJ2-3	TRBD1	TRBV19	NA	TGTGCCAGTAGTTCTGGGACAGCCGGTAGACCAGATACGCAGTATTTT	CASSSGTAGRPDTQYF
TRBJ1-2	TRBD1	TRBV5-6	few	TGTGCCAGCACCGACAGGGTGGGAGGCGGCTACACCTTC	CASTDRVGGGYTF
TRBJ2-5	TRBD2	TRBV7-2	NA	TGTGCCAGCAGCTTAGCCGGGGGGGGGACCCAGTACTTC	CASSLAGGGTQYF
TRBJ2-2	TRBD1	TRBV19	NA	TGTGCCAGTAGTACCGCCAGGGGGCCGACCGGGGAGCTGTTTTTT	CASSTARGPTGELFF
TRBJ2-7	NA	TRBV27	NA	TGTGCCAGCAGTCCCCTACCCAAAGGGGGCTCCTACGAGCAGTACTTC	CASSPLPKGGSYEQYF
TRBJ1-5	NA	TRBV15	NA	TGTGCCACCAGCAGGGGGGGGTTGGGCAATCAGCCCCAGCATTTT	CATSRGGLGNQPQHF
TRBJ1-2	TRBD1	TRBV7-2	NA	TGTGCCAGCAGCTTAGGGACAGGGGTTTTTGGCTACACCTTC	CASSLGTGVFGYTF
TRBJ1-1	NA	TRBV28	NA	TGTGCCAGCAGTTTACCACAGATGAACACTGAAGCTTTCTTT	CASSLPQMNTEAFF
TRBJ1-1	NA	TRBV7-8	NA	TGTGCCAGCAGCTTGAGGGATTGGAGTGAAGCTTTCTTT	CASSLRDWSEAFF
TRBJ1-1	TRBD1	TRBV27	few	TGTGCCAGCAGGGTGGACAGGGCCCCCACTGAAGCTTTCTTT	CASRVDRAPTEAFF
TRBJ2-7	TRBD1	TRBV27	NA	TGTGCCAGCCGGGGACAGGGGTCCCTCTACGAGCAGTACTTC	CASRGQGSLYEQYF
TRBJ2-1	TRBD2	TRBV7-2	NA	TGTGCCAGCAGCTGGGCCTTTACTAGCGGGAAGTACAATGAGCAGTTCTTC	CASSWAFTSGKYNEQFF
TRBJ2-6	TRBD1	TRBV13	NA	TGTGCCAGCAGCCCGGGACAGCTCGTGGACAACGGCCTGACTTTC	CASSPGQLVDNGLTF
TRBJ2-2	NA	TRBV25-1	NA	TGTGCCAGCAGTGAATCGCGGGGAAGCTTCACCGGGGAGCTGTTTTTT	CASSESRGSFTGELFF
TRBJ2-2	NA	TRBV4-3	NA	TGCGCCAGCAGCCAAGGAGTCACCGGGGAGCTGTTTTTT	CASSQGVTGELFF